This TCR beta chain was profiled in a study of OX40 agonist ivuxolimab in advanced cancers. Study-wide points: Both blood CD4+ and CD8+ T cells showed clonal growth by week 6 at 0.1 to 3.0 mg/kg. Averaged across samples, CD8+ T cells carried more expanded clones than CD4+ did.

About this clone: Its antigen is as yet unknown.

Produced via immunoSEQ multiplex PCR; TCRdb's table is partial and in-frame only. In the table there are about 36,000 clones, 74% of which are singletons. CDR1 SGHVS and CDR2 FQNEAQ come from the germline V gene. V dropped 1 base and J dropped 4 bases, with 7 bases sitting between them. The CDR3 has 13 residues. This sequence originates from an adult with an advanced solid tumor such as melanoma, head and neck, liver or kidney cancer. The source was CD4+ or CD8+ T cells sorted from blood, collected in a trial of the OX40 agonist ivuxolimab. The chain joins TRBV7-8 to TRBJ1-1, with D hard to call. This CDR3 reads CASSLGRVTEAFF. CDR3 in DNA: TGTGCCAGCAGCTTAGGTCGGGTCACTGAAGCTTTCTTT.